This T cell receptor beta chain came from a study of CD8 T cells in Susac syndrome. Study summary: Treatment at blood withdrawal was none, corticosteroids, or intravenous immunoglobulin alone in Susac syndrome patients.

Turning to this clonotype: Its target is unknown.

Random hexamers served to reverse transcribe roughly 0.45 to 1 ug RNA. TCRdb ran MiXCR on the immunoSEQ multiplex PCR reads and lists one entry per CDR3 protein. The sample includes under 110,000 distinct CDR3 sequences, roughly 95% seen only once; the top ten take 0.41%. J gave up 7 bases and V 2 bases, and 10 bases lay outside the gene matches. This CDR3 region has 17 residues. Germline CDR1 LGHDT, CDR2 YNNKEL (reference sequence). Study conclusions and caveats: Detection of Susac-specific public clones gave 15 to 20 in total CD8+ repertoires and roughly five in CD8+ TEMRA repertoires.

FACS enriched CD8+ TEMRA cells, while bulk CD8+ and CD4+ were negatively isolated. The clonotype originates from a human donor with Susac syndrome. The chain recombines TRBV3-1 with TRBJ2-1, with 11 nucleotides matching TRBD2. The material sequenced was CD8+ T cells from PBMCs. DNA for the CDR3: TGTGCCAGCAGCCAACGACCGGGACTAGCGGAAATGAATGAGCAGTTCTTC. Translation: CASSQRPGLAEMNEQFF.